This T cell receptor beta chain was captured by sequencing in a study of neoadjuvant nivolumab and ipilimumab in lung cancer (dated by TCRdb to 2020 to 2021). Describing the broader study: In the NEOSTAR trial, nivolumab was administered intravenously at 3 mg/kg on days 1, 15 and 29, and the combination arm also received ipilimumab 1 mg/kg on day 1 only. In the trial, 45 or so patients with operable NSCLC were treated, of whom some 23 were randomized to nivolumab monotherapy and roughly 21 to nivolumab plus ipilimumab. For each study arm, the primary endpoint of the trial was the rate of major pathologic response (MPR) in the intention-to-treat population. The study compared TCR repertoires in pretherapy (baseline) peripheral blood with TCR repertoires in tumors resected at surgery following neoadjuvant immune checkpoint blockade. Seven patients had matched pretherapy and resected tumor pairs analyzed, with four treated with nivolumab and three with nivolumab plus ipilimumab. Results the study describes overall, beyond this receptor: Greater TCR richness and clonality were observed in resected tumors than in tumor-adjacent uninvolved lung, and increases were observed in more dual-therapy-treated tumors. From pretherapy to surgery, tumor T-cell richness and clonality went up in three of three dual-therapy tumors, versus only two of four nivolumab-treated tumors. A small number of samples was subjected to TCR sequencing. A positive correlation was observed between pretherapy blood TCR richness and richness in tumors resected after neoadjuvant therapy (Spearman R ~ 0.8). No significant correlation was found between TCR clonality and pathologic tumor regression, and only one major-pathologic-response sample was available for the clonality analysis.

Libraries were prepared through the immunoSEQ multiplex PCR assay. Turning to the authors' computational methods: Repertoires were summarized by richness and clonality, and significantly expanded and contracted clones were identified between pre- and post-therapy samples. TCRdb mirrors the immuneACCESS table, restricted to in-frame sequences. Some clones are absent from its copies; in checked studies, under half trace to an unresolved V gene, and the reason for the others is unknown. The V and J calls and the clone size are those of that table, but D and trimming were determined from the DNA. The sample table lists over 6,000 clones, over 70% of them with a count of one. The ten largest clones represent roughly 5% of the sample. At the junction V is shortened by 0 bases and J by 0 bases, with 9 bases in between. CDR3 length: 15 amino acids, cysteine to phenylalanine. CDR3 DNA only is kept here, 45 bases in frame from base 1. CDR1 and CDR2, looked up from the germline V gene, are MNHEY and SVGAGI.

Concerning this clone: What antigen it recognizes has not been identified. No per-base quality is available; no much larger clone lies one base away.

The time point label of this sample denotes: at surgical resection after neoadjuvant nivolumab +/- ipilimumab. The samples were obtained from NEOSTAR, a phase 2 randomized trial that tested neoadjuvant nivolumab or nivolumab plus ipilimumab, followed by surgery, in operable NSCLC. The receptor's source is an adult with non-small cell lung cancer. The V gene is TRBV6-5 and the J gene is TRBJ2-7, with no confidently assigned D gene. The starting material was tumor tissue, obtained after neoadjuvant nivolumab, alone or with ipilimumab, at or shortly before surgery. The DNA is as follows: TGTGCCAGCAGTTACTCGTACAGCAGCTCCTACGAGCAGTACTTC. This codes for CASSYSYSSSYEQYF.